A selection of T cell receptor beta chains follows, all from one sample in a study of T cells in Graves' hyperthyroidism and ophthalmopathy. Each CDR3 protein is one row after TCRdb ran MiXCR on the multiplex PCR reads. The table records 250,000 or so distinct CDR3 sequences, just over 14% of them present only once. The sample taken for sequencing was blood. The receptors derive from a woman between 40 and 55 years old with Graves' hyperthyroidism that later progressed to Graves' ophthalmopathy. Each CDR3 is given with its conserved first and last residue. D genes are given only for firm matches. Clone size is shown for a subset of rows, as once, few, many or a class of expanded clone.

CDR3: CASSLETGVTSGYTF
DNA: TGTGCCAGCAGCTTAGAGACAGGGGTCACCTCTGGCTACACCTTC
D: TRBD1
J: TRBJ1-2
V: TRBV7-2
size: many

CDR3: CASSLGLAGGIFSYEQYF
DNA: TGTGCCAGCAGCTTGGGACTAGCGGGAGGCATTTTCTCCTACGAGCAGTACTTC
D: TRBD2
J: TRBJ2-7
V: TRBV7-2
size: many

CDR3: CASSFNSGNTIYF
DNA: TGTGCCAGCAGTTTCAACTCTGGAAACACCATATATTTT
D: NA
J: TRBJ1-3
V: TRBV12-3/TRBV12-4
size: many

CDR3: CASSRDSSNQPQHF
DNA: TGTGCCAGCAGTCGGGACAGTAGCAATCAGCCCCAGCATTTT
D: TRBD1
J: TRBJ1-5
V: TRBV6-1
size: many

CDR3: CASSATGTGAYNEQFF
DNA: TGTGCCAGCAGCGCTACCGGGACAGGGGCGTACAATGAGCAGTTCTTC
D: TRBD1
J: TRBJ2-1
V: TRBV9
size: NA

CDR3: CASRVTGTANTEAFF
DNA: TGTGCCAGTCGCGTTACCGGGACGGCGAACACTGAAGCTTTCTTT
D: NA
J: TRBJ1-1
V: TRBV27
size: many

CDR3: CASSLGQDTDTQYF
DNA: TGTGCCAGCAGTTTAGGACAGGACACAGATACGCAGTATTTT
D: NA
J: TRBJ2-3
V: TRBV12-3/TRBV12-4
size: many

CDR3: CASSLVTTNYGYTF
DNA: TGCGCCAGCAGCTTGGTCACTACTAACTATGGCTACACCTTC
D: NA
J: TRBJ1-2
V: TRBV5-1
size: many

CDR3: CSARGGGTEAFF
DNA: TGCAGTGCTAGAGGGGGAGGCACTGAAGCTTTCTTT
D: NA
J: TRBJ1-1
V: TRBV20-1
size: many

CDR3: CASSLRQALRDEQFF
DNA: TGTGCCAGCAGCCTAAGACAGGCTCTGAGAGATGAGCAGTTCTTC
D: NA
J: TRBJ2-1
V: TRBV27
size: many

CDR3: CASSLKGWNSPLHF
DNA: TGTGCCAGCAGTTTAAAGGGCTGGAATTCACCCCTCCACTTT
D: NA
J: TRBJ1-6
V: TRBV27
size: many

CDR3: CASSSPYTEAFF
DNA: TGTGCCAGCAGTTCTCCATACACTGAAGCTTTCTTT
D: NA
J: TRBJ1-1
V: TRBV28
size: many

CDR3: CSASSASGRREQFF
DNA: TGCAGTGCTAGTTCGGCTAGCGGCCGACGGGAGCAGTTCTTC
D: TRBD2
J: TRBJ2-1
V: TRBV20-1
size: few

CDR3: CASSQEGTGFSNQPQHF
DNA: TGCGCCAGCAGCCAAGAGGGAACAGGCTTCTCGAATCAGCCCCAGCATTTT
D: NA
J: TRBJ1-5
V: TRBV4-1
size: many

CDR3: CASSPPTGDQETQYF
DNA: TGTGCCAGCAGCCCGCCGACAGGGGACCAAGAGACCCAGTACTTC
D: TRBD1
J: TRBJ2-5
V: TRBV5-6
size: NA

CDR3: CASSLDGLGTHNEQFF
DNA: TGTGCCAGCAGCTTAGATGGACTAGGAACACACAATGAGCAGTTCTTC
D: TRBD2
J: TRBJ2-1
V: TRBV11-2
size: many

CDR3: CASSLGIGTSGTTYEQYF
DNA: TGTGCCAGCAGTCTAGGGATCGGGACTAGCGGGACCACCTACGAGCAGTACTTC
D: TRBD2
J: TRBJ2-7
V: TRBV28
size: NA

CDR3: CASSNTGGSLYGYTF
DNA: TGCGCCAGCAGCAACACAGGGGGGTCCCTTTATGGCTACACCTTC
D: TRBD1
J: TRBJ1-2
V: TRBV5-1
size: NA

CDR3: CASSDSLKNTGELFF
DNA: TGTGCCAGCAGTGATAGTTTGAAAAACACCGGGGAGCTGTTTTTT
D: NA
J: TRBJ2-2
V: TRBV25-1
size: NA

CDR3: CASSAGSYGYTF
DNA: TGTGCCAGCAGCGCAGGGAGCTATGGCTACACCTTC
D: NA
J: TRBJ1-2
V: TRBV9
size: many

CDR3: CASSETGTSIYEQYF
DNA: TGTGCCAGCAGCGAGACCGGGACATCTATCTACGAGCAGTACTTC
D: NA
J: TRBJ2-7
V: TRBV5-8
size: many

CDR3: CASSRGAQETQYF
DNA: TGTGCCAGCAGCCGGGGAGCCCAAGAGACCCAGTACTTC
D: NA
J: TRBJ2-5
V: TRBV6-1
size: many

CDR3: CASSQEGEQYF
DNA: TGTGCCAGCAGCCAAGAAGGCGAGCAGTACTTC
D: NA
J: TRBJ2-7
V: TRBV3-1
size: many

CDR3: CASSAALIGGYTF
DNA: TGTGCCAGCAGCGCGGCCCTTATTGGTGGCTACACCTTC
D: NA
J: TRBJ1-2
V: TRBV9
size: many

CDR3: CASSLGPGPNTEAFF
DNA: TGTGCCAGCAGCTTAGGTCCGGGGCCGAACACTGAAGCTTTCTTT
D: NA
J: TRBJ1-1
V: TRBV11-2
size: many

CDR3: CASSVRGAEYNEQFF
DNA: TGTGCCAGCAGCGTACGGGGGGCGGAGTACAATGAGCAGTTCTTC
D: NA
J: TRBJ2-1
V: TRBV9
size: many

CDR3: CASSPSGLALYNEQFF
DNA: TGTGCCAGCAGCCCTAGTGGGCTAGCGCTTTACAATGAGCAGTTCTTC
D: NA
J: TRBJ2-1
V: TRBV9
size: NA

CDR3: CASSHLVGGRLDYGYTF
DNA: TGTGCCAGCAGCCACCTCGTGGGGGGGCGTTTGGACTATGGCTACACCTTC
D: NA
J: TRBJ1-2
V: TRBV3-1
size: many

CDR3: CASSAGTGLTYEQYF
DNA: TGTGCCAGCAGTGCTGGGACAGGGTTAACCTACGAGCAGTACTTC
D: TRBD1
J: TRBJ2-7
V: TRBV27
size: many

CDR3: CASSQAKTDSGANVLTF
DNA: TGCGCCAGCAGCCAAGCTAAGACCGACTCTGGGGCCAACGTCCTGACTTTC
D: NA
J: TRBJ2-6
V: TRBV4-1
size: NA

CDR3: CASSQDQGAQLAGVGTQYF
DNA: TGCGCCAGCAGCCAAGATCAGGGCGCGCAACTAGCGGGAGTGGGGACCCAGTACTTC
D: TRBD2
J: TRBJ2-5
V: TRBV4-1
size: many

CDR3: CASSPIGTGFNEQFF
DNA: TGTGCCAGCAGTCCTATCGGGACAGGGTTCAATGAGCAGTTCTTC
D: TRBD1
J: TRBJ2-1
V: TRBV7-9
size: many

CDR3: CASSFAAAGSPLHF
DNA: TGTGCCAGCAGTTTCGCGGCGGCGGGGTCACCCCTCCACTTT
D: NA
J: TRBJ1-6
V: TRBV28
size: many

CDR3: CASSRNLAKNIQYF
DNA: TGCGCCAGCAGCCGGAACCTAGCCAAAAACATTCAGTACTTC
D: NA
J: TRBJ2-4
V: TRBV4-1
size: NA

CDR3: CASSILLVLASREVQFF
DNA: TGTGCCAGCAGCATACTCCTAGTACTAGCGTCTAGGGAGGTGCAGTTCTTC
D: TRBD2
J: TRBJ2-1
V: TRBV3-1
size: NA

CDR3: CASSEGGLAGGLTQYF
DNA: TGTGCCAGCAGTGAAGGAGGACTAGCGGGAGGCCTGACCCAGTACTTC
D: TRBD2
J: TRBJ2-5
V: TRBV2
size: NA

CDR3: CTSSDYLPPAHLSGNTIYF
DNA: TGTACCAGCAGCGATTACCTCCCGCCCGCGCACCTCTCTGGAAACACCATATATTTT
D: NA
J: TRBJ1-3
V: TRBV7-9
size: NA

CDR3: CASSETFDQPQHF
DNA: TGTGCCAGCAGTGAAACTTTTGATCAGCCCCAGCATTTT
D: NA
J: TRBJ1-5
V: TRBV2
size: many

CDR3: CASSQSATIAASQETQYF
DNA: TGTGCCAGCAGCCAAAGCGCCACCATAGCGGCAAGCCAAGAGACCCAGTACTTC
D: NA
J: TRBJ2-5
V: TRBV4-2
size: many

CDR3: CAIRDFKSGANVLTF
DNA: TGTGCCATCAGGGACTTCAAATCTGGGGCCAACGTCCTGACTTTC
D: NA
J: TRBJ2-6
V: TRBV10-3
size: many

CDR3: CASSLSPTGTQYF
DNA: TGTGCCAGCAGCTTAAGTCCAACTGGGACCCAGTACTTC
D: NA
J: TRBJ2-5
V: TRBV7-3
size: NA

CDR3: CSAAPASGYTDTQYF
DNA: TGCAGTGCTGCCCCTGCCAGCGGGTACACAGATACGCAGTATTTT
D: NA
J: TRBJ2-3
V: TRBV20-1
size: few

CDR3: CASSLTVNEQFF
DNA: TGCGCCAGCAGCTTGACAGTCAATGAGCAGTTCTTC
D: NA
J: TRBJ2-1
V: TRBV5-1
size: many

CDR3: CASSSVSYEQYF
DNA: TGTGCCAGCTCATCCGTCTCCTACGAGCAGTACTTC
D: NA
J: TRBJ2-7
V: TRBV27
size: many

CDR3: CASSLLPYTEAFF
DNA: TGTGCCAGCAGCTTGTTACCGTACACTGAAGCTTTCTTT
D: NA
J: TRBJ1-1
V: TRBV11-2
size: many

CDR3: CSARVGTSAYEQYF
DNA: TGCAGTGCTAGAGTGGGGACTAGCGCCTACGAGCAGTACTTC
D: TRBD2
J: TRBJ2-7
V: TRBV20-1
size: many

CDR3: CASSGQSVEHEQYF
DNA: TGTGCCAGCAGTGGACAGTCGGTTGAACACGAGCAGTACTTC
D: NA
J: TRBJ2-7
V: TRBV6-1
size: many

CDR3: CSARDPLRSSYNEQFF
DNA: TGCAGTGCTAGAGACCCTCTGCGGAGCTCCTACAATGAGCAGTTCTTC
D: NA
J: TRBJ2-1
V: TRBV20-1
size: many

CDR3: CASSSISGEQFF
DNA: TGTGCCAGCAGCTCAATATCTGGTGAGCAGTTCTTC
D: NA
J: TRBJ2-1
V: TRBV5-4
size: few

CDR3: CASSAQGAFTNSPLHF
DNA: TGTGCCAGCAGTGCACAGGGGGCATTTACTAATTCACCCCTCCACTTT
D: TRBD1
J: TRBJ1-6
V: TRBV2
size: many